These 25 T cell receptor beta chains were sequenced from one sample in a study of blood T cells in healthy people across ages. Alongside a J-beta primer mix, a sample-barcoded 5' primer served in a second PCR lasting roughly 7 to 12 cycles. TCRdb redid the calling of the 5' RACE reads with MiXCR, one entry per CDR3 protein. The repertoire holds some 760,000 distinct CDR3 sequences, with 25% as singletons. The same sample was also studied in work on T cells of mothers and their children.

Source material: blood. These receptors were obtained from a boy younger than 18 in good health.

This clonotype was seen only a few times. The rearrangement uses TRBV9 and TRBJ1-6; D is unclear. The germline V gene encodes CDR1 SGDLS and CDR2 YYNGEE. V was pared by 3 bases and J by 10 bases, with 11 bases between. CDR3 length equals 13 residues. DNA for the CDR3: TGTGCCAGCAGCGAAGAGGTGGGGTCACCCCTCCACTTT. It translates to CASSEEVGSPLHF.

This clonotype has a handful of counts. V usage is TRBV7-2 and J usage is TRBJ2-5; D not resolved. The better agreement between TRBJ2-7 and the DNA end casts doubt on the J call. The CDR3 totals 14 residues. The germline CDR1 and CDR2 sequences are SGHTA and FQGNSA. CDR3: CASSPPIRSYEQYF. The CDR3 bases are TGTGCCAGCAGCCCACCAATAAGATCCTACGAGCAGTACTTC.

This clonotype was detected only a few times. The J gene is TRBJ2-6, the V gene TRBV6-1; D is uncertain. This CDR3 has 15 residues. The V gene's germline CDR1 is MNHNS and CDR2 SASEGT. Trimming removed 3 bases from V and 2 bases from J, with 8 bases in between. Here the CDR3 reads CASSEIGAGANVLTF. The CDR3 DNA follows: TGTGCCAGCAGTGAGATTGGGGCTGGGGCCAACGTCCTGACTTTC.

The chain recombines TRBV7-8 with TRBJ2-5; 10 nucleotides match TRBD2. V dropped 6 bases and J dropped 3; count of bases not matched to a gene: 7. Germline V gives CDR1 SGHVS, CDR2 FQNEAQ. The CDR3 is 15 residues long. The chain's CDR3 is CASSPLAGEEETQYF. CDR3 DNA sequence: TGTGCCAGCAGTCCCCTAGCGGGGGAAGAAGAGACCCAGTACTTC.

This clonotype appeared a few times. The chain is built from TRBV29-1 and TRBJ1-2; the match to TRBD1 covers 7 bases. Looked up from germline, CDR1 is SQVTM and CDR2 is ANQGSEA. J gave up 4 bases and V 7 bases, and 3 bases lay outside the gene matches. The CDR3 has 11 amino acids. CDR3 sequence (DNA): TGCAGCGGAGGGGGCGGCTATGGCTACACCTTC. Residues: CSGGGGYGYTF.

This chain joins TRBV7-9 and TRBJ2-5; TRBD1 matches at 8 bases. The DNA end is a closer match to TRBJ2-1, so the J assignment may be wrong. Germline assignment: CDR1 SEHNR and CDR2 FQNEAQ (reference sequence). CDR3 size: 15 residues. The CDR3 sequence is CASSFEDRVVNEQFF. The DNA of the CDR3 is TGTGCCAGCAGCTTTGAGGACAGGGTCGTCAATGAGCAGTTCTTC.

A few counts support this clonotype. The chain combines TRBV20-1 with TRBJ2-7, with TRBD2 matching 13 bases. With 3 bases clipped from V and 9 bases from J, the junction kept 11 bases outside the gene matches. Germline lookup yields CDR1 DFQATT and CDR2 SNEGSKA (reference sequence). This CDR3 is built from 15 residues. The CDR3 DNA is TGCAGTGCTAGCCCAACCGGGACTAGCGGGAATGTGCAGTACTTC. It yields the protein CSASPTGTSGNVQYF.

This chain joins TRBV13 and TRBJ1-3, with 10 bases matching TRBD1. The V gene end was trimmed by 3 bases and the J gene end by 0 bases; junction bases not matched to a gene: 2. This CDR3 comprises 16 residues. In germline, CDR1 is PRHDT, CDR2 FYEKMQ (reference sequence). In DNA, the CDR3 is TGTGCCAGCAGCTTCGACAGGGGGCTCTCTGGAAACACCATATATTTT. The encoded protein is CASSFDRGLSGNTIYF.

The chain has TRBV19 and TRBJ2-5; D unresolved. The CDR3 spans 13 residues. Germline V CDR1 and CDR2: LNHDA, SQIVND (reference sequence). V lost 3 bases to trimming and J lost 2 bases, with 7 bases between them. The CDR3 loop reads CASSMGRQETQYF. The CDR3, as DNA: TGTGCCAGTAGTATGGGAAGGCAAGAGACCCAGTACTTC.

This clonotype was recorded at least ten times. The chain couples TRBV7-9 to TRBJ2-7, with D unclear. CDR3 size: 12 residues. CDR1 is SEHNR, CDR2 FQNEAQ, per germline (reference sequence). Trimming cost V 2 bases and J 1 base, with 3 bases left between them. CDR3: CASSLTSYEQYF. The CDR3 DNA is TGTGCCAGCAGCTTAACTTCCTACGAGCAGTACTTC.

This clonotype appeared a few times. The chain joins TRBV5-6 to TRBJ1-2; D not certain. From germline, CDR1 is SGHDT and CDR2 YYEEEE. Deletions cut 4 bases from V and 4 bases from J, with 14 bases between. This CDR3 has 14 amino acids. The CDR3 DNA reads as TGTGCCAGCAGCCCGTTACAGAGCTCCTATGGCTACACCTTC. Protein: CASSPLQSSYGYTF. Drawing the rest from reference TRBV5-6 and TRBJ1-2, the complete variable domain is DAGVTQSPTHLIKTRGQQVTLRCSPKSGHDTVSWYQQALGQGPQFIFQYYEEEERQRGNFPDRFSGHQFPNYSSELNVNALLLGDSALYLCASSPLQSSYGYTFGSGTRLTVV.

The chain has TRBV7-6 and TRBJ2-5; the D gene is possibly TRBD2 (5 bases). The DNA end is more similar to TRBJ2-1, so the J call may be wrong. The CDR3 has 14 amino acids. The germline CDR1 and CDR2 sequences are SGHVS and FNYEAQ. Written as DNA, the CDR3 is TGTGCCAGCAGCTTAAACCGGGATAAGGAAGAGCAGTTCTTC. It codes for CASSLNRDKEEQFF.

The J gene is TRBJ2-1, the V gene TRBV6-1; TRBD1 or TRBD2 may be the D gene (5 bases each). The J call may be in error: the DNA end matches TRBJ2-7 better. Germline V lookup: CDR1 MNHNS, CDR2 SASEGT. This CDR3 is 16 amino acids long. Here the CDR3 reads CASSETWEFRGDEQYF. The DNA for the CDR3 is TGTGCCAGCAGTGAAACGTGGGAATTTAGAGGGGACGAGCAGTACTTC.

The genes are TRBV11-1 and TRBJ2-1, with 8 bases aligning to TRBD2. TRBJ2-5 matches the DNA end more closely, so the J call is doubtful. Germline V gene sequence: CDR1 SGHAT, CDR2 FQDESV (reference sequence). The CDR3 totals 14 residues. DNA for the CDR3: TGTGCCAGCAGCTCCGAGCGGGGGCAAGAGACCCAGTACTTC. It yields the protein CASSSERGQETQYF.

The chain joins TRBV2 to TRBJ1-1; 7 bases are shared with TRBD1. The J segment lost 6 bases and the V segment lost 10 bases, leaving 11 bases of the junction unmatched. Germline lookup yields CDR1 SNHLY and CDR2 FYNNEI. The CDR3 contains 13 residues. DNA of the CDR3: TGTGCCACACAGACAGGGAGTTACGCTGAAGCTTTCTTT. Translation: CATQTGSYAEAFF.

This clonotype occurred many times. The chain joins TRBV29-1 to TRBJ1-2, with 9 bases lining up with TRBD1. Germline trimming cut 5 bases from V and 7 bases from J; bases unmatched to any gene: 8. Germline CDR1 and CDR2: SQVTM and ANQGSEA. This CDR3 contains 13 residues. The CDR3, as DNA: TGCAGCGTTTCGGGACAGGGTTCTGGTGGCTACACCTTC. Amino acid sequence: CSVSGQGSGGYTF.

The chain is built from TRBV6-6 and TRBJ1-2, with a weak D call TRBD1 (6 bases). Germline values: CDR1 MNHNY, CDR2 SVGAGI (reference sequence). The CDR3 extends over 14 amino acids. V was clipped by 6 bases and J by 6 bases, with 17 bases between them. The CDR3 bases are TGTGCCAGCAGCGAAACTGGGGGGCAGGATGGCTACACCTTC. It codes for CASSETGGQDGYTF.

The gene calls are TRBV4-3 and TRBJ2-2; D assignment may be TRBD1 or TRBD2 (6 bases each). The length of the CDR3 is 16 residues. Germline V lookup: CDR1 LGHNA, CDR2 YSLEER. Trimming removed 0 bases at V and 5 bases at J, with 13 bases between. The DNA for the CDR3 is TGCGCCAGCAGCCAAGATTGGGGGGCTGGAACCGGGGAGCTGTTTTTT. Amino acids: CASSQDWGAGTGELFF.

CDR3: CASSPKNYEQYF. The DNA of the CDR3 is TGTGCCAGCTCACCAAAAAATTACGAGCAGTACTTC. This chain connects TRBV18 to TRBJ2-1; D is unclear. The J call may be mistaken, given a closer DNA end match to TRBJ2-7. CDR1 KGHSH and CDR2 LQKENI come from the germline V gene. CDR3 length: 12 amino acids.

This chain joins TRBV2 and TRBJ2-3; 9 bases agree with TRBD1. Germline CDR1 and CDR2: SNHLY and FYNNEI. This CDR3 spans 13 amino acids. Losses at the gene ends were 10 bases for V and 1 base for J; bases not matched to a gene: 3. CDR3 amino acids: CAIGDRGTDTQYF. The CDR3 nucleotides read TGTGCCATAGGGGACAGGGGCACAGATACGCAGTATTTT. Variable domain in full (rest from reference TRBV2 and TRBJ2-3): EPEVTQTPSHQVTQMGQEVILRCVPISNHLYFYWYRQILGQKVEFLVSFYNNEISEKSEIFDDQFSVERPDGSNFTLKIRSTKLEDSAMYFCAIGDRGTDTQYFGPGTRLTVL.

As regards this clonotype: This CDR3 is missing its conserved last phenylalanine or tryptophan, likely due to a read error. V usage is TRBV28 and J usage is TRBJ2-4; the match to TRBD1 covers 8 bases. The CDR3 consists of 13 residues. Losses at the gene ends were 7 bases for V and 8 bases for J; bases not matched to a gene: 7. The germline gives CDR1 MDHEN, CDR2 SYDVKM. CDR3 in amino acids: CASTGQGWHIQYL. DNA of the CDR3: TGTGCCAGCACCGGACAGGGATGGCACATTCAGTACCTC.

This clonotype turned up a few times. The chain links TRBV29-1 to TRBJ1-3, with TRBD1 identical over 9 bases. This CDR3 is built from 13 residues. Germline V gives CDR1 SQVTM, CDR2 ANQGSEA. The J segment lost 7 bases and the V segment lost 5 bases, leaving 6 bases of the junction unmatched. DNA of the CDR3: TGCAGCGTTTCCGGGACAGGGAGTAACACCATATATTTT. Translating it yields CSVSGTGSNTIYF.

This clonotype occurred a few times. For the CDR3, the DNA is TGCAGTGCTAGAGGTTTGGGGACTACCTACAATGAGCAGTTCTTC. This sequence encodes CSARGLGTTYNEQFF. The J gene is TRBJ2-5, the V gene TRBV20-1, with 7 bases matching TRBD2. The last part of the DNA fits TRBJ2-1 better; the J call may be wrong. Germline values: CDR1 DFQATT, CDR2 SNEGSKA (reference sequence). This CDR3 comprises 15 residues.

The gene calls are TRBV28 and TRBJ1-2; TRBD1 matches at 8 bases. V dropped 1 base and J dropped 6; count of bases not matched to a gene: 4. This CDR3 has 14 residues. Germline V gene data show CDR1 as MDHEN and CDR2 as SYDVKM. CDR3 protein: CASSLLSGGHGYTF. The CDR3 nucleotides are TGTGCCAGCAGTTTATTGTCAGGGGGCCATGGCTACACCTTC.

V and J are TRBV12-5 and TRBJ2-5; D uncertain. The DNA end lines up better with TRBJ2-1; the J call may be wrong. Germline loops: CDR1 LGHNT, CDR2 FRNRAP. This CDR3 region has 12 residues. Written as DNA, the CDR3 is TGTGCTAGTGGTTTGCCGTTTGGCGAGCAGTTCTTC. It is translated as CASGLPFGEQFF.